The rows below give T cell receptor beta chains drawn from one sample of a study of shared clonotypes between healthy human individuals. TCRdb keeps only in-frame clones here, not all; method: immunoSEQ multiplex PCR. The sample lists roughly 2.5 million clones; more than 90% were seen once. Sequenced: naive CD4+ T cells sorted from blood. Receptors were obtained from a man between 18 and 35 years old in good health. CDR3s include the opening cysteine and the closing phenylalanine or tryptophan. Each record gives: D gene, J gene, clone size, V gene, CDR3 DNA, CDR3 protein. The D gene is left open where the match is weak. Part of the rows lack a size; the others show once, few, many or a class for expanded clones.

d_gene: .; j_gene: TRBJ1-4; abundance: .; v_gene: TRBV6-6; CDR3nt: TGTGCCAGCAGTTACACATCAACTAATGAAAAACTGTTTTTT; CDR3aa: CASSYTSTNEKLFF
d_gene: TRBD2; j_gene: TRBJ2-7; abundance: .; v_gene: TRBV19; CDR3nt: TGTGCCAGTAGTATAGTGGGAGGGGACGAGCAGTACTTC; CDR3aa: CASSIVGGDEQYF
d_gene: .; j_gene: TRBJ1-5; abundance: .; v_gene: TRBV10-1; CDR3nt: TGCGCCAGCAGTGAGTCGAGGGGCTTCGGTCAGCCCCAGCATTTT; CDR3aa: CASSESRGFGQPQHF
d_gene: .; j_gene: TRBJ2-5; abundance: once; v_gene: TRBV7-2; CDR3nt: TGTGCCAGCAGCTTGGCCGCACTAGAGACCCAGTACTTC; CDR3aa: CASSLAALETQYF
d_gene: .; j_gene: TRBJ2-4; abundance: .; v_gene: TRBV4-3; CDR3nt: TGCGCCAGCAGCCAAGATATTAGTAGCTTGGCCAAAAACATTCAGTACTTC; CDR3aa: CASSQDISSLAKNIQYF
d_gene: .; j_gene: TRBJ2-2; abundance: .; v_gene: TRBV7-3; CDR3nt: TGTGCCAGCAGCTTAGCGGCCGTTACGGGGGAGCTGTTTTTT; CDR3aa: CASSLAAVTGELFF
d_gene: .; j_gene: TRBJ2-2; abundance: once; v_gene: TRBV27; CDR3nt: TGTGCCAGCAGACCATCCAACACCGGGGAGCTGTTTTTT; CDR3aa: CASRPSNTGELFF
d_gene: TRBD1; j_gene: TRBJ2-5; abundance: .; v_gene: TRBV19; CDR3nt: TGTGCCAGTAGTAAGGACAGGGGCGCTACCGGTCAAGAGACCCAGTACTTC; CDR3aa: CASSKDRGATGQETQYF
d_gene: .; j_gene: TRBJ2-6; abundance: .; v_gene: TRBV28; CDR3nt: TGTGCCAGCAGTTTCCCAGGCTCTGGGGCCAACGTCCTGACTTTC; CDR3aa: CASSFPGSGANVLTF
d_gene: .; j_gene: TRBJ2-7; abundance: .; v_gene: TRBV19; CDR3nt: TGTGCCAGTAACGACGGAGCGGGACAGTCCTACGAGCAGTACTTC; CDR3aa: CASNDGAGQSYEQYF
d_gene: TRBD1; j_gene: TRBJ1-1; abundance: .; v_gene: TRBV7-9; CDR3nt: TGTGCCAGCAGCTTACCTTTACAGGGGCCTGAAGCTTTCTTT; CDR3aa: CASSLPLQGPEAFF
d_gene: .; j_gene: TRBJ2-2; abundance: .; v_gene: TRBV18; CDR3nt: TGTGCCAGCTCACCAAACGGAGGCAGTTCCACCGGGGAGCTGTTTTTT; CDR3aa: CASSPNGGSSTGELFF
d_gene: .; j_gene: TRBJ2-1; abundance: .; v_gene: TRBV30; CDR3nt: TGTGCCTGGAAGGCGAACTCCGGGGGAATAAGTCCGTTCTTC; CDR3aa: CAWKANSGGISPFF
d_gene: .; j_gene: TRBJ2-7; abundance: .; v_gene: TRBV11-2; CDR3nt: TGTGCCAGCAGCGCCTCTCCGTCTAGAGCCGAGCAGTACTTC; CDR3aa: CASSASPSRAEQYF
d_gene: TRBD2; j_gene: TRBJ2-7; abundance: .; v_gene: TRBV6-5; CDR3nt: TGTGCCAGCACCCAAGGGAGGGGAAGTAGGCAGTACTTC; CDR3aa: CASTQGRGSRQYF
d_gene: TRBD2; j_gene: TRBJ2-1; abundance: .; v_gene: TRBV9; CDR3nt: TGTGCCAGCAGCGGAACCACTAGCGGGTCATCGGGTGAGCAGTTCTTC; CDR3aa: CASSGTTSGSSGEQFF
d_gene: TRBD2; j_gene: TRBJ2-3; abundance: .; v_gene: TRBV7-6; CDR3nt: TGTGCCAGCATGGAGCGGGGGGCCCACACAGATACGCAGTATTTT; CDR3aa: CASMERGAHTDTQYF
d_gene: .; j_gene: TRBJ2-2; abundance: once; v_gene: TRBV6-5; CDR3nt: TGTGCCAGCAGTTACCCAGACAACACCGGGGAGCTGTTTTTT; CDR3aa: CASSYPDNTGELFF
d_gene: TRBD1; j_gene: TRBJ1-6; abundance: .; v_gene: TRBV7-2; CDR3nt: TGTGCCAGCAGCTCAGGGGACAGCGACAGCAATTCACCCCTCCACTTT; CDR3aa: CASSSGDSDSNSPLHF
d_gene: TRBD1; j_gene: TRBJ2-3; abundance: .; v_gene: TRBV18; CDR3nt: TGTGCCAGCTCACCATTGACAGGGCCAGATACGCAGTATTTT; CDR3aa: CASSPLTGPDTQYF
d_gene: .; j_gene: TRBJ2-1; abundance: .; v_gene: TRBV7-6; CDR3nt: TGTGCCAGCAGCTTCTATGGTAAAGGGTACAATGAGCAGTTCTTC; CDR3aa: CASSFYGKGYNEQFF
d_gene: .; j_gene: TRBJ2-4; abundance: .; v_gene: TRBV7-2; CDR3nt: TGTGCCAGCAGCCCGCGTCTAGCCAAAAACATTCAGTACTTC; CDR3aa: CASSPRLAKNIQYF
d_gene: .; j_gene: TRBJ1-2; abundance: .; v_gene: TRBV5-5; CDR3nt: TGTGCCAGCAGCAGGGTCGAGAGCTATGGCTACACCTTC; CDR3aa: CASSRVESYGYTF